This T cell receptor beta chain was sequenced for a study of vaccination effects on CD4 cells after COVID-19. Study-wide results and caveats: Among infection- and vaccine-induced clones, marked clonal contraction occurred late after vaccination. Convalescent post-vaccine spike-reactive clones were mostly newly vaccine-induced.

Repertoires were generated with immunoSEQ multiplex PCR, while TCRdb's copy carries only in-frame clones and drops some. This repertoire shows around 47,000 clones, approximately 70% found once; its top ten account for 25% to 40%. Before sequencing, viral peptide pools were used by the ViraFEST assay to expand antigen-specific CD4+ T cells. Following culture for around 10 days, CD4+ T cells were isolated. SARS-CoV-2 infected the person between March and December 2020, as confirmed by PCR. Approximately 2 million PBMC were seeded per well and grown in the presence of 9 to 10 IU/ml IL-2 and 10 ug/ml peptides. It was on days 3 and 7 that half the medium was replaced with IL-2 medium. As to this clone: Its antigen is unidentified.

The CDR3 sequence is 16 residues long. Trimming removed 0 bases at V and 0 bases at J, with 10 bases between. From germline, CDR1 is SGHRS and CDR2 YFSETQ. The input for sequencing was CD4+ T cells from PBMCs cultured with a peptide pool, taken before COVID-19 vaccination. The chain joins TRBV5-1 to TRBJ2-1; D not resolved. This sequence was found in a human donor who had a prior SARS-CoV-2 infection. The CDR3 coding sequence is TGCGCCAGCAGCTTGGTCGCGGTGAGCTCCTACAATGAGCAGTTCTTC. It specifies CASSLVAVSSYNEQFF.